Listed here are 22 T cell receptor beta chains from one sample, sequenced in a study of blood T cells in healthy people across ages. With a J-beta primer mix and a sample-barcoded 5' primer, a second PCR ran about 6 to 11 cycles. Each CDR3 protein is one row after TCRdb ran MiXCR on the 5' RACE reads. The repertoire holds 750,000 or so distinct CDR3 sequences, 25% seen once, with 8% to 10% in the top ten. These same records also appear under a second study, on T cells of mothers and their children.

Sequencing was carried out using blood. The origin of the receptors is a boy younger than 18 in good health.

The CDR3 nucleotides read TGTGCCAGCAGTGAATATGAGCGGAGCACAGATACGCAGTATTTT. Its protein is CASSEYERSTDTQYF. The chain carries TRBV25-1 and TRBJ2-3, with a tentative D call TRBD2 (5 bases). V gave up 0 bases and J gave up 0 bases, with 7 bases separating them. The CDR3 covers 15 residues. CDR1 MGHDK and CDR2 SYGVNS come from the germline V gene.

This clonotype appeared a few times. V usage is TRBV7-9 and J usage is TRBJ2-1, with D maybe TRBD2 (6 bases). The CDR3 sequence is 14 residues long. In germline, CDR1 is SEHNR, CDR2 FQNEAQ (reference sequence). Between the trimmed V and J ends, which lost 3 bases and 10 bases, there was a span of 16 bases. CDR3 region: CASSFGGALSEQFF. In DNA, the CDR3 is TGTGCCAGCAGCTTCGGGGGAGCTCTCAGCGAGCAGTTCTTC.

The chain has TRBV12-3 or TRBV12-4 and TRBJ2-1; 16 bases align to TRBD2. The V gene end was trimmed by 3 bases and the J gene end by 15 bases; junction bases not matched to a gene: 11. This CDR3 has 16 residues. The CDR3 DNA follows: TGTGCCAGCAGTTTGGCGGGACTAGCGGGAGGGCTGGGGAGGTTCTTC. Its translation is CASSLAGLAGGLGRFF.

The V and J genes are TRBV6-5 and TRBJ2-3, with no clear D. Germline V gives CDR1 MNHEY, CDR2 SVGAGI. Trimming took 4 bases from V and 0 from J, leaving 11 bases between them. The CDR3 runs to 15 residues. The CDR3 coding sequence is TGTGCCAGCAGTTTCGGCGGAAAAAGCACAGATACGCAGTATTTT. This encodes CASSFGGKSTDTQYF.

This clonotype was observed a few times. The chain links TRBV28 to TRBJ2-5, with 11 bases matching TRBD1. Trimming took 6 bases from V and 3 from J; bases not matched to a gene: 6. Germline loops: CDR1 MDHEN, CDR2 SYDVKM. This CDR3 spans 15 amino acids. The CDR3 region is CASSRGQGAEETQYF. CDR3 nucleotides: TGTGCCAGCAGCAGAGGACAGGGGGCAGAAGAGACCCAGTACTTC.

CDR3 nucleotide sequence: TGTGCCAGCAGCCAAGATAGCGCCACAGATACGCAGTATTTT. As protein: CASSQDSATDTQYF. The V gene is TRBV3-1, the J gene TRBJ2-3; perhaps TRBD2 as D (5 bases). The CDR3 has 14 residues. Germline values: CDR1 LGHDT, CDR2 YNNKEL (reference sequence). Trimming removed 0 bases at V and 2 bases at J, with 6 bases between.

The rearrangement joins TRBV6-5 to TRBJ1-1; D ambiguous. Trimming took 6 bases from V and 0 from J, leaving 20 bases between them. The CDR3 extends over 17 amino acids. CDR1 and CDR2 (germline): MNHEY, SVGAGI. CDR3 coding DNA: TGTGCCAGCAGCAACCACCTCACCACAGCTATGAACACTGAAGCTTTCTTT. Translating gives CASSNHLTTAMNTEAFF.

This clonotype came up a few times. The rearrangement links TRBV11-2 to TRBJ2-5; TRBD1 or TRBD2 may be the D gene (5 bases each). Near its end, the DNA agrees better with TRBJ2-7, so the J call may be wrong. Germline V CDR1 and CDR2: SGHAT, FQNNGV. This CDR3 contains 15 residues. This CDR3 reads CASSYSGTERYEQYF. CDR3 DNA: TGTGCCAGCAGCTACTCCGGGACGGAGCGCTACGAGCAGTACTTC.

This clonotype has just a few counts. This chain connects TRBV27 to TRBJ2-5; 7 positions agree with TRBD1. This CDR3 is 14 amino acids long. The V gene's germline CDR1 is MNHEY and CDR2 SMNVEV (reference sequence). The J segment lost 5 bases and the V segment lost 5 bases, leaving 8 bases of the junction unmatched. The CDR3 region is CASSHTTGRETQYF. CDR3 nucleotides: TGTGCCAGCAGTCATACGACAGGGCGGGAGACCCAGTACTTC.

The chain joins TRBV29-1 to TRBJ2-7, with D perhaps matching TRBD1 (6 bases). The CDR3 is made up of 12 amino acids. V lost 5 bases and J lost 6, with 14 bases in between. Per germline, CDR1 SQVTM and CDR2 ANQGSEA. The CDR3 loop reads CSVPGTRGEQYF. The DNA of the CDR3 is TGCAGCGTTCCGGGGACCAGGGGCGAGCAGTACTTC.

V gene TRBV7-2 combines with J gene TRBJ2-5; D remains ambiguous. Trimming cost V 6 bases and J 2 bases, with 13 bases left between them. The CDR3 spans 14 residues. Germline CDR1 reads SGHTA; CDR2 reads FQGNSA. The CDR3 DNA follows: TGTGCCAGCAGGACCTATTTGACACAAGAGACCCAGTACTTC. Translation: CASRTYLTQETQYF. The full variable domain, rest sourced from reference TRBV7-2 and TRBJ2-5, is GAGVSQSPSNKVTEKGKDVELRCDPISGHTALYWYRQSLGQGLEFLIYFQGNSAPDKSGLPSDRFSAERTGGSVSTLTIQRTQQEDSAVYLCASRTYLTQETQYFGPGTRLLVL.

The genes are TRBV11-2 and TRBJ1-2; 8 bases are a match to TRBD1. The V gene end was trimmed by 2 bases and the J gene end by 7 bases; junction bases not matched to a gene: 9. CDR3 length equals 15 residues. CDR1 and CDR2 (germline): SGHAT, FQNNGV. CDR3 in amino acids: CASSLLAGGDGGYTF. The CDR3 nucleotides are TGTGCCAGCAGCTTATTGGCAGGGGGCGATGGTGGCTACACCTTC.

The chain is built from TRBV9 and TRBJ1-5; 7 bases align to TRBD1. Unmatched junction bases numbered 7, after V lost 2 bases and J lost 5 bases. This CDR3 region has 15 residues. Germline V lookup: CDR1 SGDLS, CDR2 YYNGEE. The CDR3 DNA is TGTGCCAGCAGCGTCCGACAGGGTGGAGATCAGCCCCAGCATTTT. It specifies CASSVRQGGDQPQHF.

This clonotype was counted a few times. The J gene is TRBJ2-3, the V gene TRBV6-5; D is perhaps TRBD2 (6 bases). Trimming took off 0 bases at V and 4 bases at J, with 20 bases between the two ends. Per germline, CDR1 MNHEY and CDR2 SVGAGI. The CDR3 loop spans 18 amino acids. The CDR3 coding sequence is TGTGCCAGCAGTTACTCGAACGCGGGAATTGAGTACGCAGATACGCAGTATTTT. Protein sequence: CASSYSNAGIEYADTQYF.

This clonotype occurred a few times. This sequence joins TRBV12-3 or TRBV12-4 and TRBJ2-4, with 9 bases aligning to TRBD1. The junction had 3 bases not matched to a gene; V was cut back by 3 bases and J by 6 bases. The CDR3 sequence is 14 residues long. The CDR3: CASSFGDRVNIQYF. In DNA form, the CDR3 reads TGTGCCAGCAGTTTTGGGGACAGGGTAAACATTCAGTACTTC.

This clonotype was observed a handful of times. The chain carries TRBV29-1 and TRBJ2-1; TRBD2 aligns across 7 bases. V was pared by 4 bases and J by 8 bases, with 5 bases of the junction left unmatched. The germline V gene encodes CDR1 SQVTM and CDR2 ANQGSEA. The CDR3 extends over 12 amino acids. The CDR3 DNA reads TGCAGCGTTGCTTGGGGGGGATATGAGCAGTTCTTC. Protein sequence: CSVAWGGYEQFF.

This clonotype turned up a few times. The chain is built from TRBV4-3 and TRBJ2-5; either TRBD1 or TRBD2 may supply D (6 bases each). V lost 4 bases and J lost 11, with 29 bases in between. Per germline, CDR1 LGHNA and CDR2 YSLEER. The CDR3 is 17 residues long. The CDR3 here is CASSLPGGDTSSYVQYF. The CDR3 DNA is TGCGCCAGCAGCCTCCCCGGAGGGGACACGAGCTCCTACGTGCAGTACTTC.

The rearrangement links TRBV6-6 to TRBJ2-7; D gene ambiguous. CDR1 is MNHNY and CDR2 is SVGAGI in the germline V gene (reference sequence). There are 13 residues in the CDR3. V gave up 1 base and J gave up 6 bases, with 10 bases separating them. The CDR3 here is CASSYFSFSEQYF. CDR3 bases: TGTGCCAGCAGTTACTTCAGTTTCAGCGAGCAGTACTTC.

This clonotype turned up a few times. The CDR3 spells CASSPPGSGVGKQFF. The CDR3 nucleotides read TGTGCCAGCAGTCCGCCGGGTAGCGGGGTTGGGAAGCAGTTCTTC. The chain links TRBV3-1 to TRBJ2-1; TRBD2 aligns across 8 bases. Trimming cost V 6 bases and J 11 bases; bases outside gene matches: 15. This CDR3 has 15 amino acids. The germline V gene has CDR1 LGHDT and CDR2 YNNKEL (reference sequence).

Only one count was recorded for this clonotype. One junction end does not reproduce the germline sequence, and a read error may be involved. The gene calls are TRBV12-3 or TRBV12-4 and TRBJ2-1; D not certain. The CDR3 is made up of 14 amino acids. CDR3 DNA sequence: TGTGCCAGCAGTTATCGGTACTTACCCAATGAGCCGTTCTTC. This translates into CASSYRYLPNEPFF.

This clonotype was counted a few times. V gene TRBV29-1 combines with J gene TRBJ1-4; D is uncertain. This CDR3 is built from 14 residues. V lost 4 bases and J lost 7, with 16 bases in between. The germline V gene encodes CDR1 SQVTM and CDR2 ANQGSEA. CDR3 region: CSVGHTSLGEKLFF. In DNA form, the CDR3 reads TGCAGCGTTGGTCACACCTCATTGGGTGAAAAACTGTTTTTT.

This sequence joins TRBV7-3 and TRBJ2-5; 7 positions agree with TRBD2. The trim removed 2 bases at V and 5 bases at J, leaving 11 bases unmatched. In germline, CDR1 is SGHTA, CDR2 FQGTGA. This CDR3 spans 16 amino acids. The CDR3 loop reads CASSLGPGGGRETQYF. CDR3 coding DNA: TGTGCCAGCAGCTTAGGTCCTGGCGGGGGACGGGAGACCCAGTACTTC.